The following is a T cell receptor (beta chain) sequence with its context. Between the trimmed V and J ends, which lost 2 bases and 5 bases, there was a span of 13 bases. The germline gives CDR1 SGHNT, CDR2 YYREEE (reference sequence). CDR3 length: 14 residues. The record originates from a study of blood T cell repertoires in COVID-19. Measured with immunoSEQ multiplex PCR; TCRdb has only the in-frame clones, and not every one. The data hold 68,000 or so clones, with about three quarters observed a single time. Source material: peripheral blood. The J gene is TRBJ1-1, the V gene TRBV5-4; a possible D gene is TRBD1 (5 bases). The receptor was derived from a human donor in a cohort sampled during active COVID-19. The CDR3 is CASSFSRGGTEAFF. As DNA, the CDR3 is TGTGCCAGCAGCTTCTCAAGGGGAGGGACTGAAGCTTTCTTT.